The source of this TCR beta chain is a study of Graves' ophthalmopathy and Graves' hyperthyroidism. RNA served as the template for amplifying TCR beta CDR3 regions. First-round RT-PCR relied on HTBI primers, and a second-round multiplex PCR came next. TCRdb reprocessed the multiplex PCR reads with MiXCR, giving one entry per CDR3 protein. The sample records some 400,000 distinct CDR3 sequences, around 16% being singletons. The CDR3 has 16 amino acids. Germline CDR1 reads LGHNA; CDR2 reads YNFKEQ. Unmatched junction bases numbered 10, after V lost 0 bases and J lost 6 bases. This clonotype was detected ten times or more.

This TCR derives from a woman aged 18-30 years with Graves' ophthalmopathy. The chain combines TRBV4-2 with TRBJ1-2; 7 bases line up with TRBD1. The sample taken for sequencing was peripheral blood. CDR3 residues: CASSQELGQPRDGYTF. Written as DNA, the CDR3 is TGTGCCAGCAGCCAAGAGCTGGGACAGCCCAGAGATGGCTACACCTTC.